The rows below give T cell receptor beta chains drawn from one sample of a study of naive and memory T cell subsets. TCRdb independently ran MiXCR on the UMI-ligation and nested PCR reads; one entry per CDR3 protein. This sample has around 160,000 distinct CDR3 sequences, with approximately 22% found just once. Sequencing was performed on naive CD4+ T cells from blood. The origin of the receptors is a human donor in good health. CDR3s leave out the opening cysteine and the closing phenylalanine or tryptophan.

TRBJ2-4	11	TRBV28	ASSDSYKNIQY
TRBJ2-7	12	TRBV27	ASSLGGVSYEQY
TRBJ1-3	12	TRBV3-1	ASSQVSAGNTIY
TRBJ2-3	12	TRBV29-1	SVAGEGGPDTQY
TRBJ1-6	13	TRBV11-2	ASSLGGGRHSPLH
TRBJ2-7	9	TRBV20-1	SAKIGYEQY
TRBJ2-4	12	TRBV6-2/TRBV6-3	ASRVQGLGGIQY
TRBJ1-2	12	TRBV7-9	ASSQTGFNYGYT
TRBJ2-5	8	TRBV29-1	SVVGETQY
TRBJ1-3	11	TRBV5-1	ASSLGGENTIY
TRBJ2-7	11	TRBV10-3	AIKASSSYEQY
TRBJ2-1	12	TRBV6-4	ASRASGRASEQF
TRBJ2-1	17	TRBV20-1	SARVLEGLSSIAYNEQF
TRBJ2-7	13	TRBV20-1	SAREIFGLDYEQY
TRBJ2-7	10	TRBV7-2	ASSLAPYEQY
TRBJ2-7	12	TRBV29-1	SVPGTSGSSEQY
TRBJ2-7	15	TRBV28	ASSPHHNTISSYEQY
TRBJ1-1	14	TRBV19	ASSIPQGKVDTEAF
TRBJ2-3	12	TRBV7-7	ASSFSRATDTQY
TRBJ2-3	11	TRBV6-2/TRBV6-3	ASRGTGTDTQY
TRBJ2-3	12	TRBV29-1	SVETGRPSDTQY
TRBJ2-1	12	TRBV20-1	SARRQESYNEQF
TRBJ1-5	13	TRBV6-6	ASKTQGEGNQPQH
TRBJ1-5	12	TRBV12-3/TRBV12-4	ASSFRTGHQPQH
TRBJ1-5	11	TRBV29-1	SVSGGVNQPQH
TRBJ2-1	12	TRBV20-1	SARDGQGANEQF
TRBJ2-7	12	TRBV28	ASSSTGYTYEQY
TRBJ1-2	13	TRBV27	ASRTPGQGGYGYT
TRBJ2-7	11	TRBV5-4	ASSLGQIYEQY
TRBJ1-5	13	TRBV6-5	ASSRDRFANQPQH
TRBJ1-3	12	TRBV11-2	ASSLGTAGNTIY
TRBJ1-2	12	TRBV20-1	SARDPRGDYGYT
TRBJ2-5	13	TRBV6-2/TRBV6-3	ASSYSVGSAGTQY
TRBJ2-5	14	TRBV7-6	ASSLAGRLGQETQY
TRBJ1-2	11	TRBV10-3	AIKPGGAYGYT
TRBJ2-7	12	TRBV6-5	ASSSRDRNYEQY
TRBJ1-5	12	TRBV6-2/TRBV6-3	ASSYPGQNQPQH
TRBJ2-7	13	TRBV9	ASSAAGDRIYEQY
TRBJ2-1	14	TRBV6-1	ASSDFGLAGGNEQF
TRBJ2-4	13	TRBV12-3/TRBV12-4	ASSLGREAKNIQY
TRBJ2-5	12	TRBV5-1	ASSDPTGQETQY
TRBJ1-2	12	TRBV4-3	ASSQEQGMGGYT
TRBJ2-7	12	TRBV5-1	ASSLGPTTYEQY
TRBJ2-1	13	TRBV9	ASSVSWTGLGEQF
TRBJ2-1	14	TRBV5-1	ASSLEAGGLGEEQF
TRBJ2-2	12	TRBV5-6	ASSLVAGTGELF
TRBJ1-1	10	TRBV29-1	SVDSRNTEAF
TRBJ2-1	19	TRBV7-9	ASSLVVSGLAGFHGYNEQF
TRBJ1-5	12	TRBV6-2/TRBV6-3	ASSRSPNHQPQH
TRBJ2-1	11	TRBV4-2	ASSQDSNNEQF
TRBJ2-1	14	TRBV9	ASSVAGAGGRNEQF
TRBJ2-5	12	TRBV12-3/TRBV12-4	ASSLSSGLETQY
TRBJ1-5	10	TRBV15	ATSRAGQPQH
TRBJ2-3	12	TRBV6-1	ASSEQVGTDTQY
TRBJ1-6	15	TRBV6-2/TRBV6-3	ASSRRQGRDLYSPLH